Shown below are 27 T cell receptor beta chains from a single sample sequenced in a study of T cell repertoires in cytomegalovirus infection. TCRdb re-called the reads with MiXCR, one entry per CDR3 protein. This table holds about 110,000 distinct CDR3 sequences, 25% to 30% found once. The antigens for these receptors are not known. The specimen comprised CD8+ T cells from cultured PBMCs, sampled from culture after CMV antigen stimulation. The origin of the receptors is a human donor in good health (CMV status not recorded). Some clones in this sample may be carry-over from other donors' samples.

The chain links TRBV4-1 to TRBJ2-2; D possibly corresponds to TRBD2 (5 bases). Trimming took 0 bases from V and 7 from J, leaving 12 bases between them. CDR3 size: 15 residues. Germline CDR1 reads MGHRA; CDR2 reads YSYEKL. The CDR3 region has the DNA TGCGCCAGCAGCCAAGATGATCTAGCCGTCGGGGAGCTGTTTTTT. Amino acid sequence: CASSQDDLAVGELFF.

As regards this clonotype: This could be a read error, since a much larger clone is one nucleotide away. The chain joins TRBV7-2 to TRBJ2-1; D is undetermined. From germline, CDR1 is SGHTA and CDR2 FQGNSA. The CDR3 spans 16 residues. V was trimmed by 5 bases and J by 0 bases, leaving 14 bases between them. The CDR3 DNA sequence: TGTGCCAGCAGCCGATACAGAGTTGGCTCCTACAATGAGCAGTTCTTC. Translated: CASSRYRVGSYNEQFF.

This clonotype was observed at least ten times. CDR3 nucleotide sequence: TGTGCCAGCAAAGTAACGGACAGGCTGAACACTGAAGCTTTCTTT. Translating it yields CASKVTDRLNTEAFF. This chain uses TRBV6-1 with TRBJ1-1; 7 nucleotides align to TRBD1. V shed 7 bases, J shed 0 bases, and the junction held 8 bases outside the gene matches. The V gene's germline CDR1 is MNHNS and CDR2 SASEGT. This CDR3 is 15 amino acids long.

This clonotype came up many times. The CDR3 DNA sequence: TGTGCCAGCAGCTTATCCCTCAGCGCGAACACTGAAGCTTTCTTT. Translation: CASSLSLSANTEAFF. This chain links TRBV7-6 with TRBJ1-1; D is unresolved. Germline CDR1 is SGHVS and CDR2 is FNYEAQ. Trimming stripped 2 bases from V and 1 base from J, with 11 bases between. The CDR3 covers 15 residues. Filled out from reference TRBV7-6 and TRBJ1-1, the complete variable domain reads GAGVSQSPRYKVTKRGQDVALRCDPISGHVSLYWYRQALGQGPEFLTYFNYEAQQDKSGLPNDRFSAERPEGSISTLTIQRTEQRDSAMYRCASSLSLSANTEAFFGQGTRLTVV.

The chain carries TRBV2 and TRBJ2-4; TRBD2 aligns across 9 bases. The CDR3 is 15 residues long. Germline values: CDR1 SNHLY, CDR2 FYNNEI. V shed 3 bases, J shed 6 bases, and the junction held 6 bases outside the gene matches. For the CDR3, the DNA is TGTGCCAGCAGTGACGGGCGGGGGGGCAGAAACATTCAGTACTTC. This encodes CASSDGRGGRNIQYF.

This clonotype occurred many times. This chain joins TRBV25-1 and TRBJ1-6, with 11 bases that match TRBD1. The V and J ends lost 6 bases and 8 bases, in that order; junction bases with no gene match: 6. This CDR3 is 15 amino acids long. CDR1 is MGHDK, CDR2 SYGVNS, per germline. The CDR3 DNA sequence: TGTGCCAGCAGGGGGGACAGGGGGTTTGATTCACCCCTCCACTTT. Protein sequence: CASRGDRGFDSPLHF.

This chain connects TRBV2 to TRBJ1-2; 7 nucleotides line up with TRBD1. The CDR3 is 13 residues long. The V gene end was trimmed by 6 bases and the J gene end by 7 bases; junction bases not matched to a gene: 8. Per germline, CDR1 SNHLY and CDR2 FYNNEI. CDR3 sequence reads: CASRNRGEIGYTF. The DNA for the CDR3 is TGTGCCAGCAGGAACAGGGGTGAGATTGGCTACACCTTC.

The chain is built from TRBV6-6 and TRBJ2-7; no firm D call. CDR1 and CDR2 (germline): MNHNY, SVGAGI (reference sequence). The V gene lost 7 bases and the J gene lost 3 bases, with 7 bases spanning the gap. The CDR3 consists of 11 residues. The CDR3 loop reads CASTFGYEQYF. Written as DNA, the CDR3 is TGTGCCAGCACCTTCGGCTACGAGCAGTACTTC.

This clonotype was seen a handful of times. The chain links TRBV14 to TRBJ2-7; TRBD1 aligns across 7 bases. CDR3 length: 13 amino acids. Germline-derived CDR1 and CDR2 are SGHDN and FVKESK. V lost 4 bases to trimming and J lost 7 bases; unmatched junction nucleotides: 7. The DNA for the CDR3 is TGTGCCAGCAGCCGAAGGACAGGACGGGAGCAGTACTTC. It translates to CASSRRTGREQYF.

This chain links TRBV24-1 with TRBJ2-1; TRBD1 might be the D (6 bases). Per germline, CDR1 KGHDR and CDR2 SFDVKD. V lost 1 base to trimming and J lost 10 bases, with 13 bases between them. The CDR3 is 14 amino acids. The CDR3 loop is CATSDFEQGSEQFF. The CDR3 DNA is TGTGCCACCAGTGATTTTGAACAGGGTAGCGAGCAGTTCTTC.

The chain carries TRBV30 and TRBJ2-3; TRBD2 might be the D (5 bases). Germline assignment: CDR1 GTSNPN and CDR2 SVGIG (reference sequence). The CDR3 length is 13 residues. The V end lost 2 bases, the J end lost 0 bases, and 6 bases lay between the germline ends. The CDR3 region is CAWSRTSTDTQYF. The DNA of the CDR3 is TGTGCCTGGAGTAGGACTAGCACAGATACGCAGTATTTT.

This clonotype was found a few times. The chain joins TRBV20-1 to TRBJ2-1; D is possibly TRBD2 (6 bases). V was shortened by 2 bases and J by 6 bases, with 17 bases between the two germline ends. Germline V gives CDR1 DFQATT, CDR2 SNEGSKA (reference sequence). This CDR3 region has 15 residues. In DNA, the CDR3 is TGCAGTGCTAGAAGTTTGGCTTTGGGAGGCAATGAGCAGTTCTTC. This gives the protein CSARSLALGGNEQFF.

The chain is built from TRBV7-6 and TRBJ1-4; no reliable D call. Germline V gene lookup returns CDR1 SGHVS and CDR2 FNYEAQ. V was trimmed by 1 base and J by 2 bases, leaving 5 bases between them. The CDR3 is 14 residues long. The CDR3 region is CASSLVETNEKLFF. CDR3 sequence (DNA): TGTGCCAGCAGCTTAGTTGAGACTAATGAAAAACTGTTTTTT.

This rearrangement joins TRBV27 to TRBJ1-2, with D hard to call. The V gene lost 3 bases and the J gene lost 4 bases, with 9 bases spanning the gap. CDR1 and CDR2 (germline): MNHEY, SMNVEV (reference sequence). The CDR3 length is 13 residues. The CDR3 sequence: CASSFQDGYGYTF. CDR3 coding DNA: TGTGCCAGCAGTTTCCAGGACGGCTATGGCTACACCTTC.

This clonotype has ten or more counts. The chain carries TRBV24-1 and TRBJ2-1; weak D call: TRBD1 (6 bases). CDR1 is KGHDR and CDR2 is SFDVKD in the germline V gene. V lost 1 base to trimming and J lost 7 bases, with 13 bases between them. The CDR3 has 15 residues. For the CDR3, the DNA is TGTGCCACCAGTGATTTACAGGGTCAGGGGAATGAGCAGTTCTTC. This codes for CATSDLQGQGNEQFF.

In this sample, this clonotype turned up many times. J is TRBJ1-6 and V is TRBV12-3 or TRBV12-4; unclear D gene. Trimming shortened V by 2 bases and J by 9 bases, and 5 bases separated the two germline ends. This CDR3 spans 12 amino acids. As DNA, the CDR3 is TGTGCCAGCAGTTTAATGGGTTCACCCCTCCACTTT. Its translation: CASSLMGSPLHF.

The rearrangement joins TRBV19 to TRBJ2-6; D not resolved. CDR1 LNHDA and CDR2 SQIVND come from the germline V gene (reference sequence). The CDR3 runs 17 residues. V lost 7 bases and J 0 bases, leaving 16 bases between the germline ends. DNA for the CDR3: TGTGCCAGTAATAGCAGATGGAGAGGCTCTGGGGCCAACGTCCTGACTTTC. This translates into CASNSRWRGSGANVLTF.

CDR3 bases: TGTGCCAGCAGGCATAGCGGGGCTTACAATGAGCAGTTCTTC. Protein sequence: CASRHSGAYNEQFF. The chain joins TRBV12-3 or TRBV12-4 to TRBJ2-1, with 8 positions matching TRBD2. The CDR3 is 14 amino acids. With 6 bases clipped from V and 4 bases from J, the junction kept 5 bases outside the gene matches.

This clonotype appeared once. The chain links TRBV4-1 to TRBJ1-2; D remains unclear. Germline V gene lookup returns CDR1 MGHRA and CDR2 YSYEKL. This CDR3 is 14 amino acids long. Trimming took off 1 base at V and 0 bases at J, with 6 bases between the two ends. CDR3 in amino acids: CASSQGSPNYGYTF. CDR3 sequence (DNA): TGCGCCAGCAGCCAAGGAAGCCCTAACTATGGCTACACCTTC.

The rearrangement uses TRBV6-2 or TRBV6-3 and TRBJ2-3, with D maybe TRBD2 (5 bases). The CDR3 extends over 14 amino acids. Germline V lookup: CDR1 MNHEY, CDR2 SVGEGT. V was shortened by 2 bases and J by 1 base, with 7 bases between the two germline ends. In DNA, the CDR3 is TGTGCCAGCAGTTACGACGGGGGCACAGATACGCAGTATTTT. This translates into CASSYDGGTDTQYF.

The table lists this clonotype with a few counts. The chain recombines TRBV19 with TRBJ1-5; maybe TRBD1 (6 bases). This CDR3 spans 15 amino acids. Per the germline V gene, CDR1 is LNHDA and CDR2 is SQIVND (reference sequence). The germline V and J ends were trimmed by 3 bases and 7 bases, with 16 bases remaining between them. In DNA, the CDR3 is TGTGCCAGTAGTATGGGTTTGTCGGGGGCGCAGCCCCAGCATTTT. Translated, it gives CASSMGLSGAQPQHF.

The J gene is TRBJ2-2, the V gene TRBV30; weak D call: TRBD2 (6 bases). The CDR3 sequence is 13 residues long. The germline CDR1 and CDR2 sequences are GTSNPN and SVGIG (reference sequence). The germline V and J ends were trimmed by 4 bases and 6 bases, with 12 bases remaining between them. The CDR3 spells CAWTTTRSGELFF. The CDR3 DNA reads TGTGCCTGGACTACGACTAGATCCGGGGAGCTGTTTTTT. Drawing the rest from reference TRBV30 and TRBJ2-2, the complete variable domain is SQTIHQWPATLVQPVGSPLSLECTVEGTSNPNLYWYRQAAGRGLQLLFYSVGIGQISSEVPQNLSASRPQDRQFILSSKKLLLSDSGFYLCAWTTTRSGELFFGEGSRLTVL.

This clonotype was recorded at least ten times. The chain carries TRBV7-6 and TRBJ2-1; 8 positions agree with TRBD2. The CDR3 has 17 amino acids. The germline V gene has CDR1 SGHVS and CDR2 FNYEAQ. Losses at the gene ends were 6 bases for V and 0 bases for J; bases not matched to a gene: 10. The CDR3 loop reads CASRRVAGSSSYNEQFF. In DNA, the CDR3 is TGTGCCAGCAGACGAGTAGCGGGGTCCAGCTCCTACAATGAGCAGTTCTTC.

This clonotype has a handful of counts. The chain's CDR3 is CASSLEGAGQPQHF. The CDR3 DNA follows: TGTGCCAGCAGCTTAGAGGGGGCCGGTCAGCCCCAGCATTTT. The V and J genes are TRBV7-9 and TRBJ1-5; TRBD1 aligns across 7 bases. Germline assignment: CDR1 SEHNR and CDR2 FQNEAQ (reference sequence). The CDR3 sequence is 14 residues long. V lost 1 base, J lost 6 bases, and 3 bases stayed unmatched.

This clonotype has only a few counts. This chain links TRBV7-9 with TRBJ2-2; D is perhaps TRBD1 or TRBD2 (6 bases each). With 11 bases removed from V and 3 bases from J, the gap between germline ends came to 10 bases. CDR3 length: 12 amino acids. The germline CDR1 and CDR2 sequences are SEHNR and FQNEAQ (reference sequence). CDR3 nucleotide sequence: TGTGCCGCAAGGGGGGACACCGGGGAGCTGTTTTTT. Its protein product is CAARGDTGELFF.

V is TRBV6-5 and J is TRBJ2-3; 7 positions match TRBD2. The CDR3 sequence is 15 residues long. Germline V gives CDR1 MNHEY, CDR2 SVGAGI. After removal of 0 bases from V and 0 bases from J, the junction contained 0 bases not matched to a gene. CDR3 loop: CASSYSGGSTDTQYF. The CDR3 DNA is TGTGCCAGCAGTTACTCGGGGGGGAGCACAGATACGCAGTATTTT.

This clonotype was recorded a few times. This chain joins TRBV11-2 and TRBJ1-4, with D possibly being TRBD1 (6 bases). The V end was cut by 1 base, the J end by 8 bases, with 14 bases between. The CDR3 totals 15 residues. Per the germline V gene, CDR1 is SGHAT and CDR2 is FQNNGV. CDR3 nucleotide sequence: TGTGCCAGCAGCTTAGGAGGCAGGGGTTGGGAAAAACTGTTTTTT. It yields the protein CASSLGGRGWEKLFF.